Reported below is one TCR beta chain. Its antigen remains unidentified. These data are taken from a study of cytomegalovirus exposure and HLA in healthy donors. Findings of the study overall: In a later analysis, TCR beta V- and J-gene trimming showed a link to a missense DCLRE1C variant. Earlier findings revealed that most TCR beta V segments proved productive either about 87% or about 30% of the time.

Primers: 60 Vbeta forward and 13 Jbeta reverse. Data came from immunoSEQ multiplex PCR; TCRdb stores just in-frame clones and leaves some out. This table holds about 76,000 clones, roughly 85% found once. This CDR3 is built from 17 residues. Trimming removed 2 bases from V and 1 base from J; junction bases left unmatched: 11. The chain uses TRBV5-3 and TRBJ1-1; the match to TRBD1 covers 7 bases. TRBV5-3 is given ORF status, its function remaining uncertain. The TCR sequence derives from a man younger than 40 in good health and CMV-seronegative. The sequencing sample was made of PBMCs. In nucleotides, the CDR3 is TGTGCCAGAAGCTTCTCGAGCGGGAGGGACAGGAACACTGAAGCTTTCTTT. Residues: CARSFSSGRDRNTEAFF.